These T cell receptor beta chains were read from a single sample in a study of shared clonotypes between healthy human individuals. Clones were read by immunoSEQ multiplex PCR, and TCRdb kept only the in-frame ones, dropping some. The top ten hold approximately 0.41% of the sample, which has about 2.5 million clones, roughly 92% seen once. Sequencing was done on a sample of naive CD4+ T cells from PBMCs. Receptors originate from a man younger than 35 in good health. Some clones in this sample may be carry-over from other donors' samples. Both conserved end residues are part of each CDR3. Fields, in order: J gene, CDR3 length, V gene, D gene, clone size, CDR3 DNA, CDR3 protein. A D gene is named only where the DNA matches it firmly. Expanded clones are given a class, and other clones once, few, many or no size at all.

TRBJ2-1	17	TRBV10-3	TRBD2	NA	TGTGCCATCAGTGGGACTAGCGGGAGGGGAGGCTACAATGAGCAGTTCTTC	CAISGTSGRGGYNEQFF
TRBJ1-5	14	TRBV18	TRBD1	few	TGTGCCAGCTCACCCTCGACAGGGGGGCAGCCCCAGCATTTT	CASSPSTGGQPQHF
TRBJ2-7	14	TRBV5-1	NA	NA	TGCGCCAGCAGCTTGAAGGTCCGAGAGGGCGAGCAGTACTTC	CASSLKVREGEQYF
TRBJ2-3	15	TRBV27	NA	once	TGTGCCAGCAGTTTACTGGTGCAGCCCACAGATACGCAGTATTTT	CASSLLVQPTDTQYF
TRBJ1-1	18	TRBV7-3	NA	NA	TGTGCCAGCAGCTTAATTCCCCTCCACCATTCAGGGAACACTGAAGCTTTCTTT	CASSLIPLHHSGNTEAFF
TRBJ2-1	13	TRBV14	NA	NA	TGTGCCAGCAGCCAATACCCTCACGTTGAGCAGTTCTTC	CASSQYPHVEQFF
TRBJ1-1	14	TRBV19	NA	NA	TGTGCCAGTAGTGGGCACGGAGGATATACTGAAGCTTTCTTT	CASSGHGGYTEAFF
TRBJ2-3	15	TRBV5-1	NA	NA	TGCGCCAGCCGGGGGATACCCGGGAACACAGATACGCAGTATTTT	CASRGIPGNTDTQYF
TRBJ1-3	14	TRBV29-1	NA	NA	TGCAGCGTTGTGATGCCCCTGGGGGGAAACACCATATATTTT	CSVVMPLGGNTIYF
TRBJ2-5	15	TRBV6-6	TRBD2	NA	TGTGCCAGCAGTCCCGGGACTATTCTTCAAGAGACCCAGTACTTC	CASSPGTILQETQYF
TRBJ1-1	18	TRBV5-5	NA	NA	NA	CASSFSRMKLSLDKYAFF
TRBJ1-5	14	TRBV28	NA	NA	TGTGCCAGCAGTTTATTTAAAGCGAGTCAGCCCCAGCATTTT	CASSLFKASQPQHF
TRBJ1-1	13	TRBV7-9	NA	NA	TGTGCCAGCAGCACCCACAGGGAAACTGAAGCTTTCTTT	CASSTHRETEAFF
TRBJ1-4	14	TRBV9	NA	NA	TGTGCCAGCAGCGCCGATTGGACAGATGAAAAACTGTTTTTT	CASSADWTDEKLFF
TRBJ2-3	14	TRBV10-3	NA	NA	TGTGCCATCATCACGGGGGATGGCACAGATACGCAGTATTTT	CAIITGDGTDTQYF
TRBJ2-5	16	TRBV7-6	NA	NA	TGTGCCAGCAGCTTAGCAGCGGCGGGGAAGGGAGAGACCCAGTACTTC	CASSLAAAGKGETQYF
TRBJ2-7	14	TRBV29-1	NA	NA	TGCAGCGTGTTGGGGATCTCCCTCCTTGGGGAGCAGTACTTC	CSVLGISLLGEQYF
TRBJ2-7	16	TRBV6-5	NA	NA	TGTGCCAGCAGTTACTCGATGGCACAGAGTGGAAGCGAGCAGTACTTC	CASSYSMAQSGSEQYF
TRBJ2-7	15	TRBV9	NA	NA	TGTGCCAGCAGCGCCGGACAAACCGAGGGATACGAGCAGTACTTC	CASSAGQTEGYEQYF
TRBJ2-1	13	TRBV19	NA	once	TGTGCCAGTAAGTTCGCTGCCGGGAGTGAGCAGTTCTTC	CASKFAAGSEQFF
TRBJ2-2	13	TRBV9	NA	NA	TGTGCCAGCAGCGTGATCAGCACCGGGGAGCTGTTTTTT	CASSVISTGELFF